A selection of T cell receptor beta chains follows, all from one sample in a study of blood T cell repertoires in COVID-19. Method: immunoSEQ multiplex PCR; TCRdb's copy keeps in-frame clones and lacks some. The top ten hold about 5.7% of the sample, which has roughly 160,000 clones, approximately 81% seen once. Sequenced input: PBMCs or T cells enriched from blood (not recorded which). These receptor sequences come from a woman aged 40-49 years with acute COVID-19. CDR3s leave out the opening cysteine and the closing phenylalanine or tryptophan. A D gene is named only where the DNA matches it firmly.

v_gene: TRBV19; d_gene: .; j_gene: TRBJ2-1; CDR3aa: ASSIGGLSYNEQF
v_gene: TRBV6-1; d_gene: TRBD2; j_gene: TRBJ2-7; CDR3aa: ASSDPGLAGAQY
v_gene: TRBV5-1; d_gene: .; j_gene: TRBJ1-4; CDR3aa: ASSLMTDEKLF
v_gene: TRBV2; d_gene: .; j_gene: TRBJ1-2; CDR3aa: ASGADTNYGYT
v_gene: TRBV9; d_gene: .; j_gene: TRBJ2-2; CDR3aa: ASRRTHTGELF
v_gene: TRBV30; d_gene: .; j_gene: TRBJ1-1; CDR3aa: AWSAQIPTVI
v_gene: TRBV11-2; d_gene: .; j_gene: TRBJ1-3; CDR3aa: ASRLPSGDTIY
v_gene: TRBV9; d_gene: .; j_gene: TRBJ1-5; CDR3aa: ASSVNSNQPQH
v_gene: TRBV7-9; d_gene: .; j_gene: TRBJ1-1; CDR3aa: ASSPLNTEAF
v_gene: TRBV21-1; d_gene: .; j_gene: TRBJ1-1; CDR3aa: ASSKLSVSSVRAQNTEAF
v_gene: TRBV19; d_gene: TRBD1; j_gene: TRBJ1-2; CDR3aa: ASSINSGQGGYGYT
v_gene: TRBV7-7; d_gene: .; j_gene: TRBJ1-2; CDR3aa: ASSLESTGSYGYT
v_gene: TRBV19; d_gene: TRBD1; j_gene: TRBJ1-1; CDR3aa: ASQTGGTRAEAF
v_gene: TRBV28; d_gene: .; j_gene: TRBJ1-2; CDR3aa: ATLSRNYGYT
v_gene: TRBV7-2; d_gene: .; j_gene: TRBJ2-1; CDR3aa: ASSLAFRGREQF
v_gene: TRBV11-1; d_gene: TRBD1; j_gene: TRBJ2-1; CDR3aa: ASSLGDRAYYNEQF
v_gene: TRBV6-5; d_gene: .; j_gene: TRBJ1-2; CDR3aa: ASSYSKDSGLYGYT
v_gene: TRBV30; d_gene: TRBD1; j_gene: TRBJ2-3; CDR3aa: AWRRGGQGGNTQY
v_gene: TRBV2; d_gene: .; j_gene: TRBJ1-6; CDR3aa: ASSEASRSSPLH
v_gene: TRBV5-1; d_gene: TRBD1; j_gene: TRBJ1-4; CDR3aa: ASSTLGGSYEKLF
v_gene: TRBV4-1; d_gene: .; j_gene: TRBJ1-1; CDR3aa: ASSQTQNGRFNTEAF
v_gene: TRBV29-1; d_gene: TRBD2; j_gene: TRBJ2-1; CDR3aa: SVWGGNEQF
v_gene: TRBV7-2; d_gene: .; j_gene: TRBJ1-1; CDR3aa: ASSLISQGSAF
v_gene: TRBV5-4; d_gene: .; j_gene: TRBJ2-5; CDR3aa: ASSLGQIQETQY
v_gene: TRBV19; d_gene: .; j_gene: TRBJ1-2; CDR3aa: ASSRKGYGYT
v_gene: TRBV18; d_gene: .; j_gene: TRBJ1-3; CDR3aa: ASSPGTQNTIY
v_gene: TRBV18; d_gene: TRBD1; j_gene: TRBJ1-4; CDR3aa: ASSPPGQVAGNEKLF
v_gene: TRBV7-9; d_gene: .; j_gene: TRBJ1-5; CDR3aa: AIPWRGRNQPQH
v_gene: TRBV6-5; d_gene: TRBD2; j_gene: TRBJ2-1; CDR3aa: ASAGRGDYNEQF
v_gene: TRBV19; d_gene: .; j_gene: TRBJ1-2; CDR3aa: ASSIEAAFPAYGYT
v_gene: TRBV5-4; d_gene: TRBD1; j_gene: TRBJ1-2; CDR3aa: ASSRDRVGGYT
v_gene: TRBV29-1; d_gene: .; j_gene: TRBJ2-2; CDR3aa: SVEGGPGLPSNTGELF
v_gene: TRBV3-1/TRBV3-2; d_gene: TRBD2; j_gene: TRBJ2-7; CDR3aa: ASSQARGTSGSFGVEEQY
v_gene: TRBV19; d_gene: TRBD1; j_gene: TRBJ1-4; CDR3aa: ASRTGENEKLF
v_gene: TRBV6-5; d_gene: TRBD1; j_gene: TRBJ1-1; CDR3aa: ASSYTGQAPNTEAF
v_gene: TRBV19; d_gene: TRBD1; j_gene: TRBJ1-2; CDR3aa: ASSIDLGTGNLYGYT
v_gene: TRBV5-6; d_gene: .; j_gene: TRBJ2-5; CDR3aa: ASSSHPSQETQY